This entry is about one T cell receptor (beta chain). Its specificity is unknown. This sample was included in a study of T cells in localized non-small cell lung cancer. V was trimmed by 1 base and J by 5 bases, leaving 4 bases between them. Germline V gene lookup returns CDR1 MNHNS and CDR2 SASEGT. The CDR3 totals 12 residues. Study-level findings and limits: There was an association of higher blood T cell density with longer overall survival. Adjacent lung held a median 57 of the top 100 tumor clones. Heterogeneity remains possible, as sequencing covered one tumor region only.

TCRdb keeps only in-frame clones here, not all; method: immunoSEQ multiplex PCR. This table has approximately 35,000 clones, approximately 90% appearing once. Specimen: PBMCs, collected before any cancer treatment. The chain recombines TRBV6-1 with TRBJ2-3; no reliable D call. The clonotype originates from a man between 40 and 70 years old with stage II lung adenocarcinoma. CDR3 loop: CASSEVGDTQYF. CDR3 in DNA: TGTGCCAGCAGTGAAGTTGGAGATACGCAGTATTTT.